This TCR beta chain originates from a study of T cell clonality in common variable immunodeficiency. Study-level points and caveats: Compared with controls, CVID subjects had fewer shared TCRbeta clones.

Between the trimmed V and J ends, which lost 0 bases and 3 bases, there was a span of 6 bases. The V gene's germline CDR1 is SGHRS and CDR2 YFSETQ. The CDR3 consists of 14 residues. Heparinized whole blood, 5 to 8 ml, came from each donor. Sequencing was performed with immunoSEQ multiplex PCR; in TCRdb, only in-frame clones are kept and a portion is missing. This sample carries under 40,000 clones, none of them present only once. This clone was seen at least ten times. Its antigen is not identified. The CDR3 end lies 3 residues beyond the end of the read and is filled in from the germline J gene. V usage is TRBV5-1 and J usage is TRBJ2-2; possibly TRBD1 for D (5 bases). The sequence came from a person aged 18-69 years in good health. The specimen was peripheral blood mononuclear cells. The CDR3 loop reads CASSLEQDTGELFF. The sequenced part of the CDR3 DNA is TGCGCCAGCAGCTTGGAACAGGACACCGGGGAG.